These T cell receptor beta chains were read from a single sample in a study of T-cell reconstitution after alpha-beta-depleted transplantation in children. TCRdb recomputed calls from the PCR reads with MiXCR, one row per CDR3 protein. The sample comprises 500,000 to 750,000 distinct CDR3 sequences, roughly 27% of which are singletons, and under 45% rests with the top ten. Specimen: PBMCs, collected before TCRalphabeta/CD19-depleted stem cell transplant. These receptors were collected from a boy in the first two years of life with Wiskott-Aldrich syndrome, due to receive a stem cell transplant. Each CDR3 is given with its conserved first and last residue. A D gene is named only where the DNA matches it firmly. Expanded clones get a size class; other rows say once, few or many, or leave the size out.

d_call	v_call	clone_size	j_call	cdr3_nt	cdr3_aa
NA	TRBV12-3/TRBV12-4	NA	TRBJ2-1	TGTGCCAGCAAGCTACTAGCCGACAATGAGCAGTTCTTC	CASKLLADNEQFF
NA	TRBV11-2	NA	TRBJ2-1	TGTGCCAGCAGCTTAGAAGTCCGTCGCTCCTACAATGAGCAGTTCTTC	CASSLEVRRSYNEQFF
TRBD2	TRBV29-1	NA	TRBJ2-3	TGCAGCGTTGAAGCCCAGCGGGGGAGCAATACGCAGTATTTT	CSVEAQRGSNTQYF
NA	TRBV5-1	few	TRBJ1-4	TGCGCCAGCAGCTTGACCAATACAGGGAGGGCTAATGAAAAACTGTTTTTT	CASSLTNTGRANEKLFF
NA	TRBV5-1	NA	TRBJ1-3	TGCGCCAGCAGCAGTCAGGGGCTGAGCTCTGGAAACACCATATATTTT	CASSSQGLSSGNTIYF
NA	TRBV5-1	many	TRBJ2-2	TGCGCCAGCAGCTTGGCCGGGACTCACCCCGGGGAGCTGTTTTTT	CASSLAGTHPGELFF
NA	TRBV6-4	NA	TRBJ2-2	TGTGCCAGCAGTGCCCTAGCTGGCGGGGAGCTGTTTTTT	CASSALAGGELFF
NA	TRBV5-6	NA	TRBJ2-5	TGTGCCAGCAGCTTGTACGGAGAAAGACAAGAGACCCAGTACTTC	CASSLYGERQETQYF
TRBD2	TRBV29-1	NA	TRBJ2-7	TGCAGCGTAGCCCTCCGGACTAGCGGGTCCCAAGGGGGGCAGTACTTC	CSVALRTSGSQGGQYF
TRBD2	TRBV3-1	few	TRBJ2-7	TGTGCCAGCAGCCAAGGTTGGGGACTAGCGGATTCCTCCTACGAGCAGTACTTC	CASSQGWGLADSSYEQYF
NA	TRBV6-2/TRBV6-3	NA	TRBJ2-4	TGTGCCAGCAGTTATCGGCAGGGTAAAAACATTCAGTACTTC	CASSYRQGKNIQYF
NA	TRBV5-5	few	TRBJ2-7	TGTGCCAGCAGCTCAAGACCGGGTAGGGGCCTCGAGCAGTACTTC	CASSSRPGRGLEQYF
TRBD2	TRBV5-1	NA	TRBJ2-3	TGCGCCAGCAGCTTGTCGGCGGGAGCCTATTTGCATACGCAGTATTTT	CASSLSAGAYLHTQYF
TRBD2	TRBV28	few	TRBJ2-7	TGTGCCAGCAGGTGGGGGACTAGCGTCAACTACGAGCAGTACTTC	CASRWGTSVNYEQYF
NA	TRBV7-6	NA	TRBJ1-1	TGTGCCAGCAGCTTAGACCCGACTGAAGCTTTCTTT	CASSLDPTEAFF
NA	TRBV5-1	NA	TRBJ2-7	TGCGCCAGCAGCCTGAGGACGGAAACCTACGAGCAGTACTTC	CASSLRTETYEQYF
NA	TRBV12-3/TRBV12-4	NA	TRBJ2-3	TGTGCCAGCATAAGGAGCACAGATACGCAGTATTTT	CASIRSTDTQYF